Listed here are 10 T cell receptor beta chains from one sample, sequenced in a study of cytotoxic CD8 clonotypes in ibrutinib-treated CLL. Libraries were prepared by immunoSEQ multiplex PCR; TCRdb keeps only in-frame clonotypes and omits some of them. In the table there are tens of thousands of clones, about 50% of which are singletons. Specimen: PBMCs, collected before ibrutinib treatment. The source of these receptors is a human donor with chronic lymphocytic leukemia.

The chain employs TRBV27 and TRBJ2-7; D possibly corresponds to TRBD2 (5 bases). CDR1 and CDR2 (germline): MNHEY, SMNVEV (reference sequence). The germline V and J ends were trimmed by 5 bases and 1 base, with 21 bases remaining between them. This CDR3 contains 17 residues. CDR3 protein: CASSHRAVDWESYEQYF. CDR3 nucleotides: TGTGCCAGCAGTCACCGAGCGGTGGACTGGGAGTCCTACGAGCAGTACTTC.

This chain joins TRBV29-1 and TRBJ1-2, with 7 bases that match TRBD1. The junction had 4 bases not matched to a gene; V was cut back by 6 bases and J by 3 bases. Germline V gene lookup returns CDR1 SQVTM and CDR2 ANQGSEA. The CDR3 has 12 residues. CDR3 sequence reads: CSVDQGDYGYTF. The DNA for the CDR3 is TGCAGCGTAGACCAGGGGGACTATGGCTACACCTTC.

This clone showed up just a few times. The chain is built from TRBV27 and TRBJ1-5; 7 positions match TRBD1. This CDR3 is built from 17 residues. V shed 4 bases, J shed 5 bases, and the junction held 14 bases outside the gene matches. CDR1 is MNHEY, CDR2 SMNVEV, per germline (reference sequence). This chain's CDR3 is CASSSHPGGDVYQPQHF. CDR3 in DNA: TGTGCCAGCAGTTCTCACCCAGGGGGTGATGTTTATCAGCCCCAGCATTTT.

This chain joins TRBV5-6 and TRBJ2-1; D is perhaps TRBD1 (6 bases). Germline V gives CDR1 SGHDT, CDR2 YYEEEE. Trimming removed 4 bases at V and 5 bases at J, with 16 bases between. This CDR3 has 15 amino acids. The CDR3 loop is CASSPLDRRNNEQFF. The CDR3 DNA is TGTGCCAGCAGCCCCCTGGACAGAAGAAACAATGAGCAGTTCTTC.

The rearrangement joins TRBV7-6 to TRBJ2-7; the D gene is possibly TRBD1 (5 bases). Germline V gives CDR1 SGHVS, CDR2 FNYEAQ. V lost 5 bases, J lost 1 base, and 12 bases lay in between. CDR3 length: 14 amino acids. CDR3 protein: CASSRDSVSYEQYF. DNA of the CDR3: TGTGCCAGCAGCCGAGACAGTGTGTCCTACGAGCAGTACTTC.

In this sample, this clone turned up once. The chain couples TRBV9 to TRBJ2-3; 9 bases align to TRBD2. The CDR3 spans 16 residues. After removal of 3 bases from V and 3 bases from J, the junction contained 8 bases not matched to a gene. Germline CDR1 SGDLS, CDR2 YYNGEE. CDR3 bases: TGTGCCAGCAGCGCCCTAGCGGGGCTGGGAACAGATACGCAGTATTTT. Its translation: CASSALAGLGTDTQYF.

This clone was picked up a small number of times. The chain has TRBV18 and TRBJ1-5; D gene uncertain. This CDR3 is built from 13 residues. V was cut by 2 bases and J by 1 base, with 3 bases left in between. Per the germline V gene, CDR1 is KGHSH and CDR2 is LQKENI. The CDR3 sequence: CASSPDSNQPQHF. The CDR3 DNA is TGTGCCAGCTCACCAGACAGCAATCAGCCCCAGCATTTT.

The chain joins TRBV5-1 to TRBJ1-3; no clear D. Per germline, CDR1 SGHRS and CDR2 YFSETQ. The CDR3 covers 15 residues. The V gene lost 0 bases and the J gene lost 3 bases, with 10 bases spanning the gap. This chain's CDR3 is CASSLAQADGNTIYF. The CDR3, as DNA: TGCGCCAGCAGCTTGGCCCAAGCTGATGGAAACACCATATATTTT. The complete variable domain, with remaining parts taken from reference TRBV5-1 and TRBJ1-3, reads KAGVTQTPRYLIKTRGQQVTLSCSPISGHRSVSWYQQTPGQGLQFLFEYFSETQRNKGNFPGRFSGRQFSNSRSEMNVSTLELGDSALYLCASSLAQADGNTIYFGEGSWLTVV.

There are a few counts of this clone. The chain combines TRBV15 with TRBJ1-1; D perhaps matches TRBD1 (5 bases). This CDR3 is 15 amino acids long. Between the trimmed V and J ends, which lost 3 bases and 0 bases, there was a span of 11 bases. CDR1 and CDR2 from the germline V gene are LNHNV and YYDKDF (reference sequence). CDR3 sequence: CATSRGLGLNTEAFF. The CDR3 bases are TGTGCCACCAGCAGGGGACTGGGTCTGAACACTGAAGCTTTCTTT. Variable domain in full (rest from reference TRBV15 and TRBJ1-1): DAMVIQNPRYQVTQFGKPVTLSCSQTLNHNVMYWYQQKSSQAPKLLFHYYDKDFNNEADTPDNFQSRRPNTSFCFLDIRSPGLGDTAMYLCATSRGLGLNTEAFFGQGTRLTVV.

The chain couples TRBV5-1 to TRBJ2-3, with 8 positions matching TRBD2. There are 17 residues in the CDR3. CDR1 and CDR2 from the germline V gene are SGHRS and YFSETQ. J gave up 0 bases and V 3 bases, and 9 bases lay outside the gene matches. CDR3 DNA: TGCGCCAGCAGCTGGGGGGCGGGGGGCACAAGCACAGATACGCAGTATTTT. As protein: CASSWGAGGTSTDTQYF.